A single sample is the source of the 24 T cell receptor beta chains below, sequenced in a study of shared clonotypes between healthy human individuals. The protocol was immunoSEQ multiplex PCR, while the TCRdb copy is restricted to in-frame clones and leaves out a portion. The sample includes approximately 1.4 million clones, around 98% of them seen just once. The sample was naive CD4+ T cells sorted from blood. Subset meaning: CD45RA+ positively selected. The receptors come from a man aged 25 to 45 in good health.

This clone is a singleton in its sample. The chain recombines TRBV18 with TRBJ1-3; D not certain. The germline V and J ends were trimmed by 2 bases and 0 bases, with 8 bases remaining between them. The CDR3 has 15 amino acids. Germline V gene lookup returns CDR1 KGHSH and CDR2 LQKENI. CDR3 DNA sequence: TGTGCCAGCTCACCAGCGTTGAGCTCTGGAAACACCATATATTTT. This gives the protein CASSPALSSGNTIYF.

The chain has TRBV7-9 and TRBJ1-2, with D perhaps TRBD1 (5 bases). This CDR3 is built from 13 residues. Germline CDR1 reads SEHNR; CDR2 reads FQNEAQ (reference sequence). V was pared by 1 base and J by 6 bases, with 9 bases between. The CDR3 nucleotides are TGTGCCAGCAGCTTAGTCGGGACGAATGGCTACACCTTC. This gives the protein CASSLVGTNGYTF.

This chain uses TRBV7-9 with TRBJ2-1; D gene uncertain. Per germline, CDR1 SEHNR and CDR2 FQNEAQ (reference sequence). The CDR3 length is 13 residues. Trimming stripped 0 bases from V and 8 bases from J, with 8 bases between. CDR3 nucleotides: TGTGCCAGCAGCTTAGCAACCTTTCATGAGCAGTTCTTC. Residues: CASSLATFHEQFF. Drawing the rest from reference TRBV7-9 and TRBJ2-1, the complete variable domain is DTGVSQNPRHKITKRGQNVTFRCDPISEHNRLYWYRQTLGQGPEFLTYFQNEAQLEKSRLLSDRFSAERPKGSFSTLEIQRTEQGDSAMYLCASSLATFHEQFFGPGTRLTVL.

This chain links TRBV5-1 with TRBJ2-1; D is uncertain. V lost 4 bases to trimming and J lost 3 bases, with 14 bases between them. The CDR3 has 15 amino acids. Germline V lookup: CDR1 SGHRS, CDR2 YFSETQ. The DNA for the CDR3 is TGCGCCAGCAGCCTGGGATTGAATAGCTACAATGAGCAGTTCTTC. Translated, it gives CASSLGLNSYNEQFF.

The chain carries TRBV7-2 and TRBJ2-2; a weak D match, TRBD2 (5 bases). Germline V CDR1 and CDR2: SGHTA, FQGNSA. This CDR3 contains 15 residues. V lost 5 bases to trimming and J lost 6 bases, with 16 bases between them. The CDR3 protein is CASSPRRSHPGELFF. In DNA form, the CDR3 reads TGTGCCAGCAGCCCGAGGAGGAGTCACCCCGGGGAGCTGTTTTTT.

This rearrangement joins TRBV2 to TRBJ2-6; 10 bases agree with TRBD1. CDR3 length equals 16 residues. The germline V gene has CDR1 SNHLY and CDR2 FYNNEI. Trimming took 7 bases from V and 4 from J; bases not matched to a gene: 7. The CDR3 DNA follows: TGTGCCAGCATGCGCGACAGGGGGCTCGGGGCCAACGTCCTGACTTTC. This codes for CASMRDRGLGANVLTF.

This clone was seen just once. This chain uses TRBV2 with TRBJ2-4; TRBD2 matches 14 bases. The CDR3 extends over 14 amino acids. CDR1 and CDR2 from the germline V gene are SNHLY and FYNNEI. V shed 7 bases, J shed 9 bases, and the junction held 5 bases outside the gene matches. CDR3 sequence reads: CASIETSGRVIQYF. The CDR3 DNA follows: TGTGCCAGCATTGAGACTAGCGGGAGGGTCATTCAGTACTTC.

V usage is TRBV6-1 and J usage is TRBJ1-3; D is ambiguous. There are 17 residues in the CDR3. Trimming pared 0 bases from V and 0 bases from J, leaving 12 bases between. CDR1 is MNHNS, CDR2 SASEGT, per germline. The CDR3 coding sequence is TGTGCCAGCAGTGAAGCGCTTCGGCAGGTCTCTGGAAACACCATATATTTT. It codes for CASSEALRQVSGNTIYF.

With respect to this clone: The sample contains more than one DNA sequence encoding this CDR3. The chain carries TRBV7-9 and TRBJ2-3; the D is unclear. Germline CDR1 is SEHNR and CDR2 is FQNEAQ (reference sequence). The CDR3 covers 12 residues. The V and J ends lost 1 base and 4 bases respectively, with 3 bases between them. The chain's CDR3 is CASSLVADTQYF. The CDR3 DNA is TGTGCCAGCAGCTTAGTCGCAGATACGCAGTATTTT.

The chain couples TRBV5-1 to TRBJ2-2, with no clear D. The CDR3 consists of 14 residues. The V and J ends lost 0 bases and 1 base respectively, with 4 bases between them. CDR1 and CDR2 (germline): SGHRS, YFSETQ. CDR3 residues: CASSLAMNTGELFF. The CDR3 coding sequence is TGCGCCAGCAGCTTGGCGATGAACACCGGGGAGCTGTTTTTT.

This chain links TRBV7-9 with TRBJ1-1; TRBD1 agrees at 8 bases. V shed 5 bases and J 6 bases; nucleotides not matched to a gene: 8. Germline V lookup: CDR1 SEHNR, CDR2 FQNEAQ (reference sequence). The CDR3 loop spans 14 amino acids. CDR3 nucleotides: TGTGCCAGCAGCCCCCGGGGACAGGCATCTGAAGCTTTCTTT. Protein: CASSPRGQASEAFF. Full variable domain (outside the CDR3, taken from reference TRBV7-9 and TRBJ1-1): DTGVSQNPRHKITKRGQNVTFRCDPISEHNRLYWYRQTLGQGPEFLTYFQNEAQLEKSRLLSDRFSAERPKGSFSTLEIQRTEQGDSAMYLCASSPRGQASEAFFGQGTRLTVV.

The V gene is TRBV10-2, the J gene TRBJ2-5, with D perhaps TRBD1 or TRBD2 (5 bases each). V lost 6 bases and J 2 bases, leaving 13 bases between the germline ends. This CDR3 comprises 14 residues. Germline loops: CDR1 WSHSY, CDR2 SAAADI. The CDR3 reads CASRSQGVQETQYF. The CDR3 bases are TGCGCCAGCAGGAGTCAGGGAGTGCAAGAGACCCAGTACTTC.

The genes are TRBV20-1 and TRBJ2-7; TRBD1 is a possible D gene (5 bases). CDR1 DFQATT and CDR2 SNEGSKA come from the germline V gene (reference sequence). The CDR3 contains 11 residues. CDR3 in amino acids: CQLPGYYEQYF. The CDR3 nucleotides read TGCCAACTGCCAGGGTACTACGAGCAGTACTTC.

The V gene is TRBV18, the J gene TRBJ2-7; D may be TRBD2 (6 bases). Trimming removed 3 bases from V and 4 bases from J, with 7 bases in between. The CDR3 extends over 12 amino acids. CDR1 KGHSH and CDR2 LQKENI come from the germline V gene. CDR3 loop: CASSPREYEQYF. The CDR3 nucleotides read TGTGCCAGCTCACCCCGGGAGTACGAGCAGTACTTC.

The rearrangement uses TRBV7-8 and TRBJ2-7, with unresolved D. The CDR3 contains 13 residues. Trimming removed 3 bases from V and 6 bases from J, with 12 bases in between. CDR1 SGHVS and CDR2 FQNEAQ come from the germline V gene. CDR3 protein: CASSLETGLEQYF. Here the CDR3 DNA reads TGTGCCAGCAGCTTGGAGACGGGCCTCGAGCAGTACTTC.

CDR3 sequence: CSVERPLAEQFF. CDR3 nucleotides: TGCAGCGTTGAGCGACCCCTAGCAGAGCAGTTCTTC. This rearrangement joins TRBV29-1 to TRBJ2-1, with D possibly TRBD2 on 5 matching bases. CDR3 length: 12 amino acids. CDR1 and CDR2 (germline): SQVTM, ANQGSEA. V lost 3 bases and J lost 10, with 13 bases in between.

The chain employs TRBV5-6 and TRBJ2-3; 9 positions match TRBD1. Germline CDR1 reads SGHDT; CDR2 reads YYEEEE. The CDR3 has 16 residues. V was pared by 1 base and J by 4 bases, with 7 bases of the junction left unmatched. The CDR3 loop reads CASSLKTGGAADTQYF. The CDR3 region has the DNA TGTGCCAGCAGCTTGAAGACAGGGGGAGCCGCAGATACGCAGTATTTT.

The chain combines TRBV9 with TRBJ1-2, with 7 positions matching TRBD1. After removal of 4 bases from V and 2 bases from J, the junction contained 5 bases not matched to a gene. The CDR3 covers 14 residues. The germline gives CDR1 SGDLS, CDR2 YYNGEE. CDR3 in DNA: TGTGCCAGCAGCCCCTTGGACAGGAACTATGGCTACACCTTC. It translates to CASSPLDRNYGYTF.

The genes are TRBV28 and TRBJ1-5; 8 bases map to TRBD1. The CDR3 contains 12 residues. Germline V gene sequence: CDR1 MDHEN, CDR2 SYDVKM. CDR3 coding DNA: TGTGCTACAGGGGGTCTGGATCAGCCCCAGCATTTT. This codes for CATGGLDQPQHF.

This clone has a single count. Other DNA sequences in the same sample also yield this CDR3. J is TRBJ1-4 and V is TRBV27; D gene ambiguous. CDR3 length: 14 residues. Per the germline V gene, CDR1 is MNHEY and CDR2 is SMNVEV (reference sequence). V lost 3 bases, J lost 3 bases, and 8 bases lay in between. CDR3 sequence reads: CASSLVGANEKLFF. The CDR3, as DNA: TGTGCCAGCAGTTTGGTCGGAGCTAATGAAAAACTGTTTTTT.

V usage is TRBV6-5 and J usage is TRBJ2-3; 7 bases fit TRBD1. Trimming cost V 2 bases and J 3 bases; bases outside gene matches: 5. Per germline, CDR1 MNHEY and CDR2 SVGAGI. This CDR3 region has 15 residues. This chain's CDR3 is CASSYGGRGTDTQYF. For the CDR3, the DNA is TGTGCCAGCAGTTACGGCGGCAGGGGGACAGATACGCAGTATTTT.

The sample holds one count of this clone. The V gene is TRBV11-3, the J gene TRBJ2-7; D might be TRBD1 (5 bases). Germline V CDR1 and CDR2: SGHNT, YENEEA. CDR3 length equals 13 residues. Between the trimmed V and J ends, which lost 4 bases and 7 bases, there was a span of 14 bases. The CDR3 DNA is TGTGCCAGCAGCTCCGGACAAGGGCGGGAGCAGTACTTC. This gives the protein CASSSGQGREQYF. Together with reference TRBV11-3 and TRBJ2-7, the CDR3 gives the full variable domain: EAGVVQSPRYKIIEKKQPVAFWCNPISGHNTLYWYLQNLGQGPELLIRYENEEAVDDSQLPKDRFSAERLKGVDSTLKIQPAELGDSAVYLCASSSGQGREQYFGPGTRLTVT.

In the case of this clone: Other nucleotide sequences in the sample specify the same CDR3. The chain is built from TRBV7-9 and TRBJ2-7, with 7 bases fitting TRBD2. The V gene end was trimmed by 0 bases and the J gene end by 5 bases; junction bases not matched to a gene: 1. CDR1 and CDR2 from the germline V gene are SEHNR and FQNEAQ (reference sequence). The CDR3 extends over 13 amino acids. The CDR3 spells CASSLAGGNEQYF. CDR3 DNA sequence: TGTGCCAGCAGCTTAGCGGGAGGGAACGAGCAGTACTTC.

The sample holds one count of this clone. The CDR3 reads CASSLGDRAGANVLTF. The CDR3 nucleotides are TGTGCCAGCAGCTTAGGGGACAGGGCTGGGGCCAACGTCCTGACTTTC. The V gene is TRBV7-9, the J gene TRBJ2-6, with 9 bases identical to TRBD1. CDR3 size: 16 residues. CDR1 and CDR2 (germline): SEHNR, FQNEAQ (reference sequence). After removal of 1 base from V and 2 bases from J, the junction contained 0 bases not matched to a gene. Variable domain in full (rest from reference TRBV7-9 and TRBJ2-6): DTGVSQNPRHKITKRGQNVTFRCDPISEHNRLYWYRQTLGQGPEFLTYFQNEAQLEKSRLLSDRFSAERPKGSFSTLEIQRTEQGDSAMYLCASSLGDRAGANVLTFGAGSRLTVL.